Below, 20 T cell receptor beta chains from the same sample are listed, as sequenced in a study of neoadjuvant nivolumab and ipilimumab in lung cancer. Assay used: immunoSEQ multiplex PCR; TCRdb lists only in-frame clones, some missing. The data contain about 29,000 clones, 65% to 85% of them singletons. This specimen consisted of tumor tissue, obtained after neoadjuvant nivolumab, alone or with ipilimumab, at or shortly before surgery. Source of these receptors: an adult with non-small cell lung cancer.

V gene TRBV12-2 combines with J gene TRBJ1-5; the table gives TRBD1 as D, unverified against the DNA. TRBV12-2 is noted as a pseudogene. The CDR3 has 16 amino acids. The CDR3 loop reads CASRPDTGARNQPQHF. The CDR3, as DNA: TGTGCAAGTCGGCCCGATACAGGGGCCCGCAATCAGCCCCAGCATTTT.

This clone is classed as medium-sized (0.01 to 0.1%). The chain uses TRBV7-6 and TRBJ1-1; TRBD1 might be the D (6 bases). Germline CDR1 SGHVS, CDR2 FNYEAQ. V lost 5 bases and J 8 bases, leaving 27 bases between the germline ends. CDR3 length: 17 residues. The CDR3 coding sequence is TGTGCCAGCAGCCCCATCCGGACAGATTGGGCTTTAAACGAAGCTTTCTTT. This gives the protein CASSPIRTDWALNEAFF.

This sequence joins TRBV5-5 and TRBJ1-2, with unresolved D. This CDR3 has 14 residues. Germline assignment: CDR1 SGHKS and CDR2 YYEKEE (reference sequence). The V gene lost 0 bases and the J gene lost 4 bases, with 10 bases spanning the gap. CDR3 protein: CASSLGGRTYGYTF. CDR3 in DNA: TGTGCCAGCAGCTTGGGAGGACGGACCTATGGCTACACCTTC.

This chain uses TRBV18 with TRBJ1-2, with D perhaps matching TRBD1 (5 bases). CDR1 is KGHSH and CDR2 is LQKENI in the germline V gene. This CDR3 is built from 15 residues. The V and J ends lost 2 bases and 2 bases respectively, with 12 bases between them. This CDR3 is CASSPTQGSNYGYTF. The CDR3 DNA follows: TGTGCCAGCTCACCAACCCAGGGCTCCAACTATGGCTACACCTTC.

The chain uses TRBV11-2 and TRBJ2-5; the D is unclear. Trimming removed 1 base from V and 5 bases from J, with 11 bases in between. Germline V gene data show CDR1 as SGHAT and CDR2 as FQNNGV. The CDR3 loop spans 14 amino acids. CDR3 sequence reads: CASSLVYLRETQYF. The CDR3 region has the DNA TGTGCCAGCAGCTTAGTATACCTAAGGGAGACCCAGTACTTC.

This chain joins TRBV30 and TRBJ2-5; D may be TRBD1 (6 bases). CDR1 GTSNPN and CDR2 SVGIG come from the germline V gene (reference sequence). This CDR3 is built from 13 residues. V was clipped by 4 bases and J by 5 bases, with 14 bases between them. CDR3 sequence reads: CAWTLQGRETQYF. The CDR3 nucleotides are TGTGCCTGGACCCTACAGGGTAGGGAGACCCAGTACTTC.

The chain couples TRBV4-2 to TRBJ1-2, with unresolved D. Germline V gene sequence: CDR1 LGHNA, CDR2 YNFKEQ. Trimming left V 0 bases short and J 0 bases short, with 5 bases between. This CDR3 contains 14 residues. CDR3 region: CASSQDTANYGYTF. CDR3 in DNA: TGTGCCAGCAGCCAAGATACGGCTAACTATGGCTACACCTTC.

This clone was picked up a small number of times. J is TRBJ2-4 and V is TRBV30; no reliable D call. Germline V gives CDR1 GTSNPN, CDR2 SVGIG (reference sequence). The CDR3 spans 15 residues. Trimming took off 1 base at V and 2 bases at J, with 12 bases between the two ends. This CDR3 reads CAWSEKVLTKNIQYF. DNA of the CDR3: TGTGCCTGGAGTGAAAAGGTGTTAACCAAAAACATTCAGTACTTC.

This clone was seen only once. The chain recombines TRBV7-9 with TRBJ1-5; 8 bases match TRBD1. CDR3 length: 15 amino acids. The junction had 8 bases not matched to a gene; V was cut back by 5 bases and J by 5 bases. Per germline, CDR1 SEHNR and CDR2 FQNEAQ (reference sequence). The CDR3 is CASSNAQGADQPQHF. The DNA of the CDR3 is TGTGCCAGCAGCAACGCGCAGGGGGCTGATCAGCCCCAGCATTTT.

This sequence joins TRBV7-8 and TRBJ1-2; no clear D gene. This CDR3 is 14 amino acids long. V dropped 5 bases and J dropped 8 bases, with 18 bases sitting between them. CDR1 and CDR2 (germline): SGHVS, FQNEAQ. CDR3 sequence (DNA): TGTGCCAGCAGCACGTCGGTTTCCGGGGAAGGCTACACCTTC. The encoded protein is CASSTSVSGEGYTF.

The rearrangement uses TRBV5-6 and TRBJ2-3, with 7 nucleotides matching TRBD2. Germline V gene data show CDR1 as SGHDT and CDR2 as YYEEEE. J gave up 6 bases and V 6 bases, and 16 bases lay outside the gene matches. CDR3 length equals 16 residues. DNA for the CDR3: TGTGCCAGCATCTCCAGAGCGGGACTTCAATCCGATACGCAGTATTTT. It codes for CASISRAGLQSDTQYF.

The rearrangement joins TRBV20-1 to TRBJ1-2; the D gene is possibly TRBD1 (5 bases). Trimming removed 5 bases at V and 12 bases at J, with 7 bases between. Germline V gene lookup returns CDR1 DFQATT and CDR2 SNEGSKA (reference sequence). The length of the CDR3 is 8 residues. CDR3 sequence (DNA): TGCAGTGCTGGGACCGACACCTTC. It encodes CSAGTDTF.

This clone was picked up a small number of times. The chain is built from TRBV2 and TRBJ1-1; 8 bases align to TRBD1. Germline CDR1 SNHLY, CDR2 FYNNEI. J lost 4 bases, V lost 6 bases, and 4 bases had no gene match. CDR3 length: 13 amino acids. The chain's CDR3 is CASRDREGTEAFF. CDR3 coding DNA: TGTGCCAGCAGGGACAGGGAGGGCACTGAAGCTTTCTTT.

The J gene is TRBJ1-2, the V gene TRBV9; tentative D call: TRBD1 (6 bases). The V gene lost 0 bases and the J gene lost 5 bases, with 14 bases spanning the gap. The CDR3 spans 15 residues. CDR1 SGDLS and CDR2 YYNGEE come from the germline V gene. The CDR3 reads CASSVEGGRGYGYTF. The DNA for the CDR3 is TGTGCCAGCAGCGTAGAAGGGGGGCGCGGTTATGGCTACACCTTC.

In its sample, this clone is medium-sized. The rearrangement links TRBV7-3 to TRBJ2-1; 10 bases agree with TRBD1. V trimming: 4 bases; J trimming: 8 bases; junction bases outside the gene matches: 5. The CDR3 consists of 14 residues. Germline assignment: CDR1 SGHTA and CDR2 FQGTGA. Here the CDR3 reads CASSSTGGGDEQFF. CDR3 DNA sequence: TGTGCCAGCAGCTCGACAGGGGGCGGGGATGAGCAGTTCTTC.

The chain employs TRBV7-9 and TRBJ2-5; D gene uncertain. CDR3 size: 11 residues. The ends were cut back, 3 bases at V and 3 bases at J, with 2 bases in the middle. Germline lookup yields CDR1 SEHNR and CDR2 FQNEAQ (reference sequence). CDR3 bases: TGTGCCAGCAGCTTCAAAGAGACCCAGTACTTC. Its protein product is CASSFKETQYF. Complete variable domain (other parts from reference TRBV7-9 and TRBJ2-5): DTGVSQNPRHKITKRGQNVTFRCDPISEHNRLYWYRQTLGQGPEFLTYFQNEAQLEKSRLLSDRFSAERPKGSFSTLEIQRTEQGDSAMYLCASSFKETQYFGPGTRLLVL.

The genes are TRBV27 and TRBJ1-2, with TRBD1 matching 8 bases. V lost 5 bases to trimming and J lost 2 bases; unmatched junction nucleotides: 10. This CDR3 is 16 amino acids long. Germline CDR1 MNHEY, CDR2 SMNVEV (reference sequence). This CDR3 is CASSPIDRGVNYGYTF. CDR3 nucleotides: TGTGCCAGCAGTCCCATTGACAGGGGCGTCAACTATGGCTACACCTTC.

J is TRBJ1-2 and V is TRBV28; 8 nucleotides line up with TRBD1. In germline, CDR1 is MDHEN, CDR2 SYDVKM. This CDR3 spans 16 amino acids. The ends lost 6 bases at V and 0 bases at J; junction bases unmatched: 9. The CDR3 protein is CASSHSPGGSNYGYTF. As DNA, the CDR3 is TGTGCCAGCAGCCACTCCCCAGGGGGCTCTAACTATGGCTACACCTTC.

The rearrangement links TRBV5-1 to TRBJ2-3; 10 bases are a match to TRBD2. The CDR3 is 16 residues long. Germline CDR1 reads SGHRS; CDR2 reads YFSETQ. The V and J ends lost 2 bases and 2 bases, in that order; junction bases with no gene match: 5. The CDR3 nucleotides are TGCGCCAGCAGCTTATCTACTAGCGGGGACACAGATACGCAGTATTTT. It yields the protein CASSLSTSGDTDTQYF.

This sequence joins TRBV5-5 and TRBJ1-4, with a possible D match to TRBD1 (6 bases). Trimming left V 4 bases short and J 10 bases short, with 14 bases between. CDR1 is SGHKS and CDR2 is YYEKEE in the germline V gene (reference sequence). This CDR3 comprises 13 residues. The CDR3 sequence is CASSGGDWRKLFF. Written as DNA, the CDR3 is TGTGCCAGCAGCGGGGGCGATTGGCGAAAACTGTTTTTT.